This TCR beta chain was sequenced during a study of T cells in Graves' hyperthyroidism and ophthalmopathy. CDR1 PRHDT and CDR2 FYEKMQ come from the germline V gene (reference sequence). V was pared by 4 bases and J by 3 bases, with 13 bases between. The CDR3 is 14 residues long. Graves' hyperthyroidism without ophthalmopathy progression within 18 months was termed stable. This clonotype was seen a handful of times. It was RNA transcripts that yielded the amplified TCR beta CDR3 regions. First-round RT-PCR targeting the TCR CDR3 was performed with the HTBI primer set. TCRdb analysed the multiplex PCR reads with MiXCR anew, one entry per CDR3 protein. The table has hundreds of thousands of distinct CDR3 sequences, about 14% seen once.

Sequenced sample: blood. The origin of this receptor is a woman aged 25 to 39 with Graves' hyperthyroidism. The J gene is TRBJ2-7, the V gene TRBV13; possibly TRBD2 for D (6 bases). In DNA, the CDR3 is TGTGCCAGCAGCTCACCTATAGCGGACTACGAGCAGTACTTC. This translates into CASSSPIADYEQYF.